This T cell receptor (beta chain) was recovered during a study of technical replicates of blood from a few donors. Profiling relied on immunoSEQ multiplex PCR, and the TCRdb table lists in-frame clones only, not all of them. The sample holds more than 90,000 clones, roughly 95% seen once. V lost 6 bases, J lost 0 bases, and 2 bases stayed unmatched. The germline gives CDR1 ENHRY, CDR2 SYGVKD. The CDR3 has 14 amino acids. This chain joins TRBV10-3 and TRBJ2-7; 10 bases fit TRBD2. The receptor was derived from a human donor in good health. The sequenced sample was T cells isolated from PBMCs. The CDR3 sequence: CAISGLADSYEQYF. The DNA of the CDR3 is TGTGCCATCAGCGGACTAGCGGACTCCTACGAGCAGTACTTC.